This TCR beta chain came from a study of T cell changes during pregnancy in multiple sclerosis. Method: immunoSEQ multiplex PCR; TCRdb's copy keeps in-frame clones and lacks some. The sample lists tens of thousands of clones, 94% occurring once. The germline CDR1 and CDR2 sequences are SGHNT and YYREEE (reference sequence). CDR3 length: 13 residues. With V trimmed by 1 base and J by 13 bases, 10 bases remained unmatched. The V call is TRBV5-4, the J call TRBJ1-1; 7 nucleotides line up with TRBD1. The sequencing used peripheral blood, collected after pregnancy. This sequence was found in a female donor in good health, enrolled as a control in a pregnancy study. The CDR3 DNA sequence: TGTGCCAGCAGCTTGTGGTCGACAGGGAAGGATTTCTTT. Amino acids: CASSLWSTGKDFF.